What follows are 5 T cell receptor beta chains derived from one specimen sequenced in a study of spatial heterogeneity in lung cancer. TCRdb processed the 5' RACE reads anew with MiXCR; each CDR3 protein has one entry. The top ten clones hold 25% to 35% of a sample with 25,000 to 35,000 distinct CDR3 sequences, 10% of them seen once. As to time point: blood at routine non-recurrence follow-up after resection. The sample was PBMCs, taken at follow-up. All receptors derive from a female donor with early-stage non-small cell lung cancer.

This clonotype showed up many times. The chain combines TRBV7-9 with TRBJ2-7, with no clear D. The germline V gene has CDR1 SEHNR and CDR2 FQNEAQ (reference sequence). This CDR3 spans 12 amino acids. Trimming took 5 bases from V and 0 from J, leaving 5 bases between them. The CDR3 protein is CASSNPSYEQYF. CDR3 in DNA: TGTGCCAGCAGCAATCCCTCCTACGAGCAGTACTTC.

This clonotype occurred a few times. This chain joins TRBV7-2 and TRBJ2-5; 10 bases are a match to TRBD2. Germline assignment: CDR1 SGHTA and CDR2 FQGNSA. The CDR3 totals 16 residues. Trimming cost V 4 bases and J 5 bases; bases outside gene matches: 10. The CDR3, as DNA: TGTGCCAGCAGCTCCGACCTTAGCGGGGGGAGGGAGACCCAGTACTTC. It codes for CASSSDLSGGRETQYF.

The CDR3 region has the DNA TGTGCCAGCAGTTGGGGTTACAATGAGCAGTTCTTC. Protein product: CASSWGYNEQFF. The chain joins TRBV28 to TRBJ2-1, with D hard to call. Germline V CDR1 and CDR2: MDHEN, SYDVKM. The CDR3 is made up of 12 amino acids. Between the trimmed V and J ends, which lost 4 bases and 4 bases, there was a span of 5 bases. The full variable domain, rest sourced from reference TRBV28 and TRBJ2-1, is DVKVTQSSRYLVKRTGEKVFLECVQDMDHENMFWYRQDPGLGLRLIYFSYDVKMKEKGDIPEGYSVSREKKERFSLILESASTNQTSMYLCASSWGYNEQFFGPGTRLTVL.

The table lists this clonotype with many counts. This sequence joins TRBV5-1 and TRBJ2-3; D remains unclear. The germline gives CDR1 SGHRS, CDR2 YFSETQ. The CDR3 spans 15 residues. The V end was cut by 4 bases, the J end by 4 bases, with 16 bases between. CDR3 sequence: CASSHRLLLADTQYF. In DNA, the CDR3 is TGCGCCAGCAGCCACAGACTCCTGCTTGCAGATACGCAGTATTTT.

This clonotype was recorded many times. The chain has TRBV20-1 and TRBJ1-6; 8 nucleotides agree with TRBD1. CDR1 and CDR2 from the germline V gene are DFQATT and SNEGSKA (reference sequence). J lost 8 bases, V lost 6 bases, and 12 bases had no gene match. The CDR3 spans 15 residues. Here the CDR3 DNA reads TGCAGTGCCAGCCCCTGGACAGGGCTGGATTCACCCCTCCACTTT. As protein: CSASPWTGLDSPLHF.